This entry concerns a single T cell receptor (beta chain). The antigen remains unidentified. Trimming took 6 bases from V and 2 from J, leaving 13 bases between them. CDR1 and CDR2 from the germline V gene are DFQATT and SNEGSKA (reference sequence). The CDR3 sequence is 14 residues long. The data were obtained in a study of human T cells and chemical hapten exposure. Stated time point: pre-sensitization, week 0. Treatment described: therapeutic diphenylcyclopropenone sensitization with weekly scalp DPC. Overall study results and limits: In the PT1 data, expanded TCR counts showed a positive correlation with patch test score.

TCRdb reanalysed the RACE reads using MiXCR and keeps one entry per CDR3 protein. The sample comprises 280,000 or so distinct CDR3 sequences, approximately 7.5% of which are singletons, and 1.2% rests with the top ten. The V call is TRBV20-1, the J call TRBJ2-2, with D unclear. The receptor's source is a man in his late teens or twenties with alopecia areata. Some clones in this sample may be carry-over from other donors' samples. Specimen: whole blood, collected in connection with sensitization to the hapten diphenylcyclopropenone (DPC). DNA of the CDR3: TGCAGTGCCCCCCGGCGCACAAACACCGGGGAGCTGTTTTTT. It specifies CSAPRRTNTGELFF.